This T cell receptor beta chain stems from a study of cytotoxic CD8 clonotypes in ibrutinib-treated CLL. Study summary: Among the samples, the mean was about 260,000 productive templates and roughly 94,000 productive rearrangements. Study observations and caveats: Public clonotypes were uncommon and contracted or stayed stable on treatment. For progressing versus sustained-remission patients, sampling times were not the same. Ibrutinib response saw clonality rise, and progression saw it return toward baseline.

Germline CDR1 GTSNPN, CDR2 SVGIG (reference sequence). Trimming pared 3 bases from V and 5 bases from J, leaving 16 bases between. The CDR3 consists of 15 residues. The method was immunoSEQ multiplex PCR; TCRdb's version includes in-frame clones alone and lacks a portion of them. Of 200,000 or so clones detected, roughly three quarters appear once; the ten largest clones hold more than 9.5%. Turning to this clone: Antigen: not known.

The TCR sequence derives from a human donor with chronic lymphocytic leukemia. The chain couples TRBV30 to TRBJ2-2; D is perhaps TRBD1 (8 bases). The material was PBMCs, obtained after 12 months of ibrutinib treatment. The CDR3 DNA reads TGTGCCTGGAGCAAAGACAGGGGAGGGACCGGGGAGCTGTTTTTT. The encoded protein is CAWSKDRGGTGELFF.